This T cell receptor beta chain was found in a study of T cell responses to AZD1222 COVID-19 vaccine (dated by TCRdb to the early 2020s). General notes on the study: AZD1222 recipients with second doses at about 4 weeks or about 12 weeks were pooled, because spike-specific TCR depth and breadth did not differ between schedules. A total of 233 trial participants underwent TCR sequencing, of whom 200 to 220 had received two doses of AZD1222 and approximately 26 had received two doses of the MenACWY control vaccine. Trial participants were enrolled into age subgroups of 18-55, 56-69 and 70-plus years, which contained roughly 150, 30 and 60 TCR-sequenced participants, respectively.

General findings and caveats noted by the study authors: Conclusions about previously exposed vaccinees are limited, since just five or six AZD1222 recipients were seropositive for SARS-CoV-2 at baseline. Because no samples from the day 14 peak response were available, repertoires could be characterized only after the peak T cell response. Participants were mostly white British, with more females than males. The authors suggested clonal diversity may have been underestimated. The whole spike protein was spanned by vaccine-associated CD4 TCRs, and dominant responses were seen in regions 160-218 and 743-854. Reportedly, almost half of the unique spike-specific TCRs recognized epitopes lying outside the regions that are mutated in the B.1.351 and B.1.1.7 variants. In the small 56-69-year group, the increase in depth fell short of significance, most likely because of low power. A significant rise in spike-specific TCR breadth and depth was observed after two AZD1222 doses relative to day 0 and relative to MenACWY recipients.

With respect to this clone: What this receptor recognizes is not known. One base away there is no much larger clone; base qualities are not given.

Explained via the paper, the time point label denotes: baseline before first vaccination. Vaccinee samples came from UK trials COV001 and COV002, including a single-blind randomized controlled phase 2/3 trial of AZD1222 (ChAdOx1 nCoV-19) in healthy adults. For TCRbeta chain sequencing, PBMC samples from trial participants were taken at day 0 and at day 28 after the second dose. The CDR3 regions of human TCRbeta chains were analyzed by immunosequencing. The published analysis was carried out like this. Repertoire TCRs were checked for matches against a reference library of SARS-CoV-2-specific TCRs that had been generated using the MIRA antigen-specificity platform. Breadth was defined as the fraction of unique TCRs that were SARS-CoV-2-associated, and depth was defined as the fraction of total T cells that were SARS-CoV-2-associated. Each spike-specific TCR was assigned to its reactive spike region and to a CD4 or CD8 class using the MIRA data. Log10-transformed breadth and depth values were compared by one-way ANOVA with Sidak's multiple comparisons tests. As stored in TCRdb, this immuneACCESS dataset retains in-frame rearrangements with V and J assigned. A fraction of the clones does not appear; measured against another copy, unresolved V genes explain less than half of the discrepancy, and the remainder lacks a known reason. That table supplies the V and J calls and clone size; D and trimming were determined from the DNA. The sample yields 90,000 to 100,000 clones; approximately 88% were counted once. Clones ranked in the top ten supply approximately 3.7% of the sample.

This TCR came from an adult in good health. Sequences were derived from peripheral blood, sampled on day 0 of AZD1222 vaccination.

The nucleotides are TGCAGCGTTGAAAACCCTTGGGGTTACAATGAGCAGTTCTTC. Translation gives CSVENPWGYNEQFF. The chain couples TRBV29-1 to TRBJ2-1; no confident D gene assignment can be made. The CDR3 runs 14 amino acids, cysteine and phenylalanine included. This entry keeps only the CDR3 DNA: 42 bases, framed from base 1. Relative to germline, V is 2 bases shorter and J is 4 bases shorter, with 12 bases between their ends. According to the germline V gene, CDR1 reads SQVTM and CDR2 reads ANQGSEA.